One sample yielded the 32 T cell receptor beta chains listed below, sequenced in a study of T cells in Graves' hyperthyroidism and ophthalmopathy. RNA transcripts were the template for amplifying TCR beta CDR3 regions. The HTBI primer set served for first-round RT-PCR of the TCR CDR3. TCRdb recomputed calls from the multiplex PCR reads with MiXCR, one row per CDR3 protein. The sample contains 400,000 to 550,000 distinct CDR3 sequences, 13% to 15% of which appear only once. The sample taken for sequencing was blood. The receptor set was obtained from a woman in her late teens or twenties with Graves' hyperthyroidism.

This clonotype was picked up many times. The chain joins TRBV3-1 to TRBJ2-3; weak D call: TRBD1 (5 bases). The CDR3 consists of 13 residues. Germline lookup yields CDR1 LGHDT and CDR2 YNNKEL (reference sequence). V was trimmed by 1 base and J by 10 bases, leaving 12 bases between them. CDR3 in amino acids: CASSQGGKIAQYF. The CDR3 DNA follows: TGTGCCAGCAGCCAAGGGGGCAAGATAGCGCAGTATTTT.

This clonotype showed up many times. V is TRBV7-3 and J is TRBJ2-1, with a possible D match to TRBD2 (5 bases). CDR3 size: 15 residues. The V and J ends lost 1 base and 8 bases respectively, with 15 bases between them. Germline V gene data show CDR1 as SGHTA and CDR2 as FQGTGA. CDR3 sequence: CASSLSGGSDDEQFF. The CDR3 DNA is TGTGCCAGCAGCTTAAGCGGAGGTAGCGACGATGAGCAGTTCTTC.

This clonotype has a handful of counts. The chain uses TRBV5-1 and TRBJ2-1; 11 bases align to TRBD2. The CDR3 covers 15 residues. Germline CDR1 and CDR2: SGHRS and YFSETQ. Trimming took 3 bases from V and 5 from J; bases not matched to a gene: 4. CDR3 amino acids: CASSWGLAENNEQFF. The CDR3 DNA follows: TGCGCCAGCAGCTGGGGACTAGCGGAGAACAATGAGCAGTTCTTC.

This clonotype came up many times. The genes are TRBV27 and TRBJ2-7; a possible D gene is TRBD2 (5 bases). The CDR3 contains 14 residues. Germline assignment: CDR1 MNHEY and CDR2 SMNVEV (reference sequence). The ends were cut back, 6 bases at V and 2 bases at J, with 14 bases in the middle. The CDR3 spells CASSQGSITYEQYF. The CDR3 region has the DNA TGTGCCAGCAGCCAAGGGAGTATCACCTACGAGCAGTACTTC.

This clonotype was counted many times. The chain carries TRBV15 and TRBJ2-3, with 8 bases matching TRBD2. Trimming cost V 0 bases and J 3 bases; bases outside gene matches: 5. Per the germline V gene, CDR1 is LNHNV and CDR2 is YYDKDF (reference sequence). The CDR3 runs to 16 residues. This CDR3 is CATSRDVAGRTDTQYF. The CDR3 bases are TGTGCCACCAGCAGAGACGTAGCGGGACGAACAGATACGCAGTATTTT.

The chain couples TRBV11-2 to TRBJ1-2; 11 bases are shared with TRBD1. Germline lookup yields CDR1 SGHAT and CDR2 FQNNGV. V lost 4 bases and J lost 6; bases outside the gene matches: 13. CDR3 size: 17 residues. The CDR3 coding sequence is TGTGCCAGCAGCTGGGGGACAGGGGGTGTCGCCACCGATGGCTACACCTTC. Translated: CASSWGTGGVATDGYTF.

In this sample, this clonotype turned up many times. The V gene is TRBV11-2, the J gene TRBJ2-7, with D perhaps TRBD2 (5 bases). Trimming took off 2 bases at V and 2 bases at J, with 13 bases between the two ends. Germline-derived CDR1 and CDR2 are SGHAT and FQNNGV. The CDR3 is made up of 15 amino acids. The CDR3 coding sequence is TGTGCCAGCAGCTTATCGGACTCGAGAACCTACGAGCAGTACTTC. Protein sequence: CASSLSDSRTYEQYF.

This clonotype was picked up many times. The CDR3 region is CASSLDQAGTSTDTQYF. The CDR3, as DNA: TGTGCCAGCAGCTTAGACCAAGCGGGGACTAGCACAGATACGCAGTATTTT. The rearrangement uses TRBV7-6 and TRBJ2-3; 7 bases are a match to TRBD2. Germline assignment: CDR1 SGHVS and CDR2 FNYEAQ. J was trimmed by 0 bases and V by 1 base; bases with no gene match: 7. The CDR3 spans 17 residues.

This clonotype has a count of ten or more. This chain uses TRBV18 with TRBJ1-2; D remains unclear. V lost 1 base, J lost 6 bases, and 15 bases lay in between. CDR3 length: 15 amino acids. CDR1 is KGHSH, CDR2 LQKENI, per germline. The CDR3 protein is CASSPLGMVDDGYTF. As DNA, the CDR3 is TGTGCCAGCTCACCACTAGGGATGGTGGACGATGGCTACACCTTC.

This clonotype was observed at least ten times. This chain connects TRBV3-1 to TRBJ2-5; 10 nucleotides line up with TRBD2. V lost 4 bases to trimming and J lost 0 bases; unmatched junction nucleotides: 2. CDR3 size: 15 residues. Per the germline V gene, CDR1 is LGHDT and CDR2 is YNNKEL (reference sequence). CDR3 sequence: CASSPTSGYQETQYF. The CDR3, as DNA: TGTGCCAGCAGCCCGACTAGCGGGTACCAAGAGACCCAGTACTTC.

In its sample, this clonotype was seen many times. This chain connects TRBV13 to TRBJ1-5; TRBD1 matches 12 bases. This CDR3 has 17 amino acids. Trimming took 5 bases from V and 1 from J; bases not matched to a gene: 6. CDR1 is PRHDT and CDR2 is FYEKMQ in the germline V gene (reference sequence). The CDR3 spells CASSAGTGGNSNQPQHF. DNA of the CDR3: TGTGCCAGCAGCGCGGGGACAGGGGGCAACAGCAATCAGCCCCAGCATTTT.

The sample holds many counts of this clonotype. CDR3 loop: CASSQDMVRKNIQYF. The CDR3 bases are TGTGCCAGCAGCCAAGATATGGTCCGCAAAAACATTCAGTACTTC. This chain uses TRBV3-1 with TRBJ2-4; D is ambiguous. The V gene lost 0 bases and the J gene lost 3 bases, with 9 bases spanning the gap. The CDR3 is made up of 15 amino acids. Germline assignment: CDR1 LGHDT and CDR2 YNNKEL (reference sequence).

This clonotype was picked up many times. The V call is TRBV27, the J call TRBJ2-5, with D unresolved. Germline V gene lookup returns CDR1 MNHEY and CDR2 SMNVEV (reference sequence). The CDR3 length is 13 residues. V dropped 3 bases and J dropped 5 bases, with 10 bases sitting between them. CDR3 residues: CASSFSLVETQYF. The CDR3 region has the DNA TGTGCCAGCAGTTTTTCTCTAGTGGAGACCCAGTACTTC.

Here the CDR3 reads CASSQDVLVNEQYF. The DNA of the CDR3 is TGTGCCAGCAGCCAAGATGTACTAGTCAACGAGCAGTACTTC. V gene TRBV14 combines with J gene TRBJ2-7, with a tentative D call TRBD2 (5 bases). The V end lost 0 bases, the J end lost 5 bases, and 11 bases lay between the germline ends. From germline, CDR1 is SGHDN and CDR2 FVKESK. This CDR3 is 14 amino acids long.

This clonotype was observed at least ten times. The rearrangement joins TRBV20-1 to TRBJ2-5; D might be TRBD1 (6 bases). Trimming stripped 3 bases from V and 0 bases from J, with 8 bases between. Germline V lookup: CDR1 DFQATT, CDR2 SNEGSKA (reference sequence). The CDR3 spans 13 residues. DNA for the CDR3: TGCAGTGCTAGGGGGGCGGACCAAGAGACCCAGTACTTC. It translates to CSARGADQETQYF.

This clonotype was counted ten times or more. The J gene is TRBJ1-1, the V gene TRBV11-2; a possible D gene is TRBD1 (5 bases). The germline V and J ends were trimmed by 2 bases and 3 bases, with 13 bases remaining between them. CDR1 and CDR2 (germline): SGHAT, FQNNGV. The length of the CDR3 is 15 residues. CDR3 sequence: CASSLNRGFDTEAFF. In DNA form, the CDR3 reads TGTGCCAGCAGCTTAAATCGGGGGTTTGACACTGAAGCTTTCTTT.

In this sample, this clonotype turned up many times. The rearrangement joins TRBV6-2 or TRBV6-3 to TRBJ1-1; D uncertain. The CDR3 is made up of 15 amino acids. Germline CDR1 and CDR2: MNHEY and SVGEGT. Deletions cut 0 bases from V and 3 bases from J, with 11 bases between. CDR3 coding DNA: TGTGCCAGCAGTTACTCGACTTTAAGGGACACTGAAGCTTTCTTT. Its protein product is CASSYSTLRDTEAFF.

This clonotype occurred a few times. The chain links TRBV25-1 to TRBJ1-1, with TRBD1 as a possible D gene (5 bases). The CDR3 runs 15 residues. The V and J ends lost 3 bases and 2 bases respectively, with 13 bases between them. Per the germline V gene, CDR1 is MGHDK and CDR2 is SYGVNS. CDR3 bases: TGTGCCAGCAGTGAGCCTGGGGCCATCAACACTGAAGCTTTCTTT. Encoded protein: CASSEPGAINTEAFF.

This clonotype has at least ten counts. The CDR3 reads CASSRTGGIETQYF. As DNA, the CDR3 is TGTGCCAGCAGTCGGACAGGGGGCATAGAGACCCAGTACTTC. The gene calls are TRBV12-3 or TRBV12-4 and TRBJ2-5; 11 positions agree with TRBD1. V lost 5 bases, J lost 4 bases, and 3 bases stayed unmatched. CDR3 size: 14 residues.

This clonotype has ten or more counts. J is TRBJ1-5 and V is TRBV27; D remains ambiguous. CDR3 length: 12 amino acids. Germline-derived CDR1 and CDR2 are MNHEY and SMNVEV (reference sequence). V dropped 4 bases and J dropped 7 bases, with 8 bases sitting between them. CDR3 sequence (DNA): TGTGCCAGCAGTTATTTCGGGCAGCCCCAGCATTTT. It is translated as CASSYFGQPQHF.

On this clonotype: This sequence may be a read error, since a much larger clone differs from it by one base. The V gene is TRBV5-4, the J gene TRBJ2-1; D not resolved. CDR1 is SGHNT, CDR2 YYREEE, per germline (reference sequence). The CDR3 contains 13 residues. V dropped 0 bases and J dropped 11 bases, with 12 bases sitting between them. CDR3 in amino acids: CASSLVSARKQFF. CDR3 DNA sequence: TGTGCCAGCAGCTTGGTTAGTGCCAGGAAGCAGTTCTTC.

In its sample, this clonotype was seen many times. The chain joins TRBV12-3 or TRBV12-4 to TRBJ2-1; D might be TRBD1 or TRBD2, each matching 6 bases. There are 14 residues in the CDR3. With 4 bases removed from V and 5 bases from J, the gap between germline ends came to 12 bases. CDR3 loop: CASSCDRTNNEQFF. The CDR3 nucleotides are TGTGCCAGCAGTTGCGACAGGACTAACAATGAGCAGTTCTTC.

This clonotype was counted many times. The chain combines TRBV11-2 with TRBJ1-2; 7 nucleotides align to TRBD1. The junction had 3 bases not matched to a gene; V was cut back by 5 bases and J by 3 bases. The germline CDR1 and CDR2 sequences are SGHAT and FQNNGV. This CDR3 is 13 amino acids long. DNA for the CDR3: TGTGCCAGCAGCCCAGACAGGGACTATGGCTACACCTTC. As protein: CASSPDRDYGYTF.

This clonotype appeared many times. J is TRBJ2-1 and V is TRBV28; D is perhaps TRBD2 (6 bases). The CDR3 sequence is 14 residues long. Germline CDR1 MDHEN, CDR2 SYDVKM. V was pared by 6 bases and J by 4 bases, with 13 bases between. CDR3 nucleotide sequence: TGTGCCAGCAGACTACCGGGAGAGTACAATGAGCAGTTCTTC. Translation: CASRLPGEYNEQFF.

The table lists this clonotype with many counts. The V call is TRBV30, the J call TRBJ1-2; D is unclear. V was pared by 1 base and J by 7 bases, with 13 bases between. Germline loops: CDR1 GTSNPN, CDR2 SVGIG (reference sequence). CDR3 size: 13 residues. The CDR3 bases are TGTGCCTGGAGTGAGTCCCACGAAGGTGGCTACACCTTC. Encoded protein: CAWSESHEGGYTF.

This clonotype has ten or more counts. The CDR3 loop is CASSLGQPSTDTQYF. CDR3 nucleotides: TGTGCCAGCAGCCTCGGACAGCCAAGCACAGATACGCAGTATTTT. The chain carries TRBV7-9 and TRBJ2-3, with D perhaps matching TRBD1 (6 bases). CDR1 and CDR2 from the germline V gene are SEHNR and FQNEAQ (reference sequence). The CDR3 totals 15 residues. V was clipped by 5 bases and J by 0 bases, with 12 bases between them.

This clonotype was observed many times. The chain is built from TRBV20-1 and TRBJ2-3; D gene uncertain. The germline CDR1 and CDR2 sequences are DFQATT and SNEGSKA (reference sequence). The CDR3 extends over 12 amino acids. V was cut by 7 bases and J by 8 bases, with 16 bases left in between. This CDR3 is CSEDSPGGTQYF. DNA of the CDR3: TGCAGTGAGGATTCTCCGGGCGGTACGCAGTATTTT.

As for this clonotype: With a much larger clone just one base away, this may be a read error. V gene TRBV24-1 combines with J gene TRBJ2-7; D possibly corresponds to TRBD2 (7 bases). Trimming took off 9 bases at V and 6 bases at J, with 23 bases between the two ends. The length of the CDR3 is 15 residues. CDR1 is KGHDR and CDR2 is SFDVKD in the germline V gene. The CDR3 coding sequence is TGTGCCACCGCAGCGGGGAAAGGGGGAGTAGGCGAGCAGTACTTC. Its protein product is CATAAGKGGVGEQYF.

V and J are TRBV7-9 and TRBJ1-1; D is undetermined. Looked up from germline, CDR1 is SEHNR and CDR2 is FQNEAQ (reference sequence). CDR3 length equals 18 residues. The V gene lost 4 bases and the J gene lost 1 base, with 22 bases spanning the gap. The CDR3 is CASSSPKFSTAQNTEAFF. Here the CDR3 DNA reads TGTGCCAGCAGCTCCCCTAAGTTCTCCACAGCCCAGAACACTGAAGCTTTCTTT.

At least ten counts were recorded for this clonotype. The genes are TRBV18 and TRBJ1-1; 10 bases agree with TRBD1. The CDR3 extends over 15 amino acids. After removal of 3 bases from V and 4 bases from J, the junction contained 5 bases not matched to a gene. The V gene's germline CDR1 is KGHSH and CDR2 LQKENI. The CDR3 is CASSPRDRGVTEAFF. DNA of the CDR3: TGTGCCAGCTCACCGCGGGACAGGGGAGTCACTGAAGCTTTCTTT.

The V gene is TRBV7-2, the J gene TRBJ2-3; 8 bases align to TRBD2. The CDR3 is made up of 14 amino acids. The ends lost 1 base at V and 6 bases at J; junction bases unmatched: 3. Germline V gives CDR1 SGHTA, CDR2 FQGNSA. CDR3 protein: CASSLVSGEDTQYF. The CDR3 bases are TGTGCCAGCAGCTTAGTTAGCGGGGAGGATACGCAGTATTTT.

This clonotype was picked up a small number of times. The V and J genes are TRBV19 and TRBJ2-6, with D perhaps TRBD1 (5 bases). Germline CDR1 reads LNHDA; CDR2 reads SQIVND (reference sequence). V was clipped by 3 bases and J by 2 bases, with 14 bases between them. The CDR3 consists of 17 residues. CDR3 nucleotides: TGTGCCAGTAGTATCCCACCGCCCAGGGCTGGGGCCAACGTCCTGACTTTC. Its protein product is CASSIPPPRAGANVLTF.